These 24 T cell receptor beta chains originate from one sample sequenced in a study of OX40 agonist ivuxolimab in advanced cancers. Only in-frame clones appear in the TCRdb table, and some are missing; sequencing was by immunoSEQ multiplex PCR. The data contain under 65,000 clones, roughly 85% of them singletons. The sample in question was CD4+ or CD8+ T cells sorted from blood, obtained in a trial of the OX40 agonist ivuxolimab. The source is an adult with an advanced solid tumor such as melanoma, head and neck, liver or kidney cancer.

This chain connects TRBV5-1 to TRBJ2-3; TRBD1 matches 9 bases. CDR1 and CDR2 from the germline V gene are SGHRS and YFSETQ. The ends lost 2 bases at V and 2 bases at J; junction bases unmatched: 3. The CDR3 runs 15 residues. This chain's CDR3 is CASSFTGGPTDTQYF. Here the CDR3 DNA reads TGCGCCAGCAGCTTCACAGGGGGCCCCACAGATACGCAGTATTTT.

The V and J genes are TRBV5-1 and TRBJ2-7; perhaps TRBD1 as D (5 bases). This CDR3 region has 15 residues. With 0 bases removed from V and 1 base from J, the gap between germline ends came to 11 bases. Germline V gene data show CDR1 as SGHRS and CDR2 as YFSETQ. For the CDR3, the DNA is TGCGCCAGCAGCTTGGTTGGGGCAGGGTCCTACGAGCAGTACTTC. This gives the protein CASSLVGAGSYEQYF.

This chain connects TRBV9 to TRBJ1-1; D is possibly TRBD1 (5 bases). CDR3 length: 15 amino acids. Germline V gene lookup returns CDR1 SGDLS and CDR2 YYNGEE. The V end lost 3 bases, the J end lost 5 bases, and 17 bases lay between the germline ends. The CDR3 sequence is CASSGGSLVGTEAFF. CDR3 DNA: TGTGCCAGCAGCGGGGGGTCCCTGGTTGGTACTGAAGCTTTCTTT.

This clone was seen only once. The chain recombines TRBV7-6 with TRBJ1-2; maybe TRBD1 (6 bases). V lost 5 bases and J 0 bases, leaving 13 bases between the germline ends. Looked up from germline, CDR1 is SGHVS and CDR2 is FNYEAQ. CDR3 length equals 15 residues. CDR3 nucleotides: TGTGCCAGCAGCCCCGGACAGAAACCTAACTATGGCTACACCTTC. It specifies CASSPGQKPNYGYTF.

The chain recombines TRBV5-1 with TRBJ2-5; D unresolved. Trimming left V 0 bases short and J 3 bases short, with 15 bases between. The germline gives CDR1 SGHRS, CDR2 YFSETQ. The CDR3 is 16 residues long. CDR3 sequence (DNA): TGCGCCAGCAGCTTGGCCCCCCTAGACCCCAAAGAGACCCAGTACTTC. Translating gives CASSLAPLDPKETQYF.

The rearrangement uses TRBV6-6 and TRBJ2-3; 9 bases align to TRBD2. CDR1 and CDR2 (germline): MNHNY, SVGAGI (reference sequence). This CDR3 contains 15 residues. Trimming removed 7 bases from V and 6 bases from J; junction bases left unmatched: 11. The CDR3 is CASTIGGLALDTQYF. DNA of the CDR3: TGTGCCAGCACGATCGGAGGACTAGCGTTGGATACGCAGTATTTT.

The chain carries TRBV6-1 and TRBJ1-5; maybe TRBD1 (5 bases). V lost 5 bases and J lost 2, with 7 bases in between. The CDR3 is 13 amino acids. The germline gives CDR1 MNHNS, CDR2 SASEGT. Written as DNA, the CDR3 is TGTGCCAGCAGTCGGGACGGCAATCAGCCCCAGCATTTT. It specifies CASSRDGNQPQHF.

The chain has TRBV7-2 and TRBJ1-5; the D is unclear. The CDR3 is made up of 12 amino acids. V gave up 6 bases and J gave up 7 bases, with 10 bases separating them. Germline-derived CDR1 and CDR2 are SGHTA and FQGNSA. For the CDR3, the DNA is TGTGCCAGCAGACAAAACGGGCAGCCCCAGCATTTT. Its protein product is CASRQNGQPQHF.

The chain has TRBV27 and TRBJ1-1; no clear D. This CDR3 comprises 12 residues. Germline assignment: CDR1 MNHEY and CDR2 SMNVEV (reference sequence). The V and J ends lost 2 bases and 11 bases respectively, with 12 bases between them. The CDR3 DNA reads TGTGCCAGCAGTTTAGGCCCAGGTAGGGCTTTCTTT. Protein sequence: CASSLGPGRAFF.

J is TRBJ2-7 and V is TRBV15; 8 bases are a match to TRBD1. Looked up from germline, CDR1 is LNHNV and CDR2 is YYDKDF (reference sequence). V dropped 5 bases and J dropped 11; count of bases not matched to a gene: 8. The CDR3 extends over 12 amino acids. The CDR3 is CATSGAADREYF. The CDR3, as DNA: TGTGCCACCAGCGGAGCCGCGGACAGGGAGTACTTC.

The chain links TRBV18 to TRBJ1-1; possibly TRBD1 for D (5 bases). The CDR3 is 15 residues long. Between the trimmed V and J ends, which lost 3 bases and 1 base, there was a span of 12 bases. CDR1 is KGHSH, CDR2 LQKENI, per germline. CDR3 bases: TGTGCCAGCTCACCCCAGCGGGGGACGAACACTGAAGCTTTCTTT. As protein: CASSPQRGTNTEAFF.

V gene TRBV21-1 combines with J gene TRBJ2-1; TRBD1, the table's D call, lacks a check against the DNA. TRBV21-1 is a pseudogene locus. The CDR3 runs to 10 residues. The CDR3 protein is CASDRAKQFF. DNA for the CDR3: TGTGCCAGCGACAGGGCCAAGCAGTTCTTC.

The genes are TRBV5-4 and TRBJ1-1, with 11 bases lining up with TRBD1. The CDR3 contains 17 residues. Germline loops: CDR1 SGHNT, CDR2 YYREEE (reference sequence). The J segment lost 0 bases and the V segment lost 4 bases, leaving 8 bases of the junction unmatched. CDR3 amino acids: CASSPAGQGVVNTEAFF. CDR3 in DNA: TGTGCCAGCAGCCCGGCGGGACAGGGGGTGGTGAACACTGAAGCTTTCTTT.

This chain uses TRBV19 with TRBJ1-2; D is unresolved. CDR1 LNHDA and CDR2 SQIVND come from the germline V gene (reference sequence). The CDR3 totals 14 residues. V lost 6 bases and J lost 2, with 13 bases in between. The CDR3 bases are TGTGCCAGTAGCTTCGGGGAGAAAAACTATGGCTACACCTTC. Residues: CASSFGEKNYGYTF. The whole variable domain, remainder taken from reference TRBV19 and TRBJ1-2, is DGGITQSPKYLFRKEGQNVTLSCEQNLNHDAMYWYRQDPGQGLRLIYYSQIVNDFQKGDIAEGYSVSREKKESFPLTVTSAQKNPTAFYLCASSFGEKNYGYTFGSGTRLTVV.

The CDR3 reads CASSVVPTGRNTEAFF. The CDR3 coding sequence is TGTGCCAGCAGCGTAGTCCCGACAGGGAGGAACACTGAAGCTTTCTTT. J is TRBJ1-1 and V is TRBV9; 7 bases are shared with TRBD1. CDR3 length equals 16 residues. The germline CDR1 and CDR2 sequences are SGDLS and YYNGEE. With V trimmed by 0 bases and J by 1 base, 6 bases remained unmatched.

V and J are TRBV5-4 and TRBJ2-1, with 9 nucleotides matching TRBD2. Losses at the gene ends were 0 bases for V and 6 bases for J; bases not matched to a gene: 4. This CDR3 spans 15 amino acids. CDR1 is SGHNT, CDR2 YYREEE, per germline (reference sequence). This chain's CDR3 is CASSLGLAAGNEQFF. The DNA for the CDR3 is TGTGCCAGCAGCTTGGGACTAGCGGCGGGCAATGAGCAGTTCTTC.

CDR3 sequence reads: CASSSIRTGGKTEAFF. CDR3 coding DNA: TGTGCCAGCAGCTCGATTCGGACAGGGGGCAAAACTGAAGCTTTCTTT. The chain employs TRBV11-2 and TRBJ1-1; 11 bases match TRBD1. CDR1 and CDR2 (germline): SGHAT, FQNNGV. The CDR3 consists of 16 residues. The J segment lost 5 bases and the V segment lost 4 bases, leaving 9 bases of the junction unmatched. Based on the CDR3 plus reference TRBV11-2 and TRBJ1-1, the full variable domain is EAGVAQSPRYKIIEKRQSVAFWCNPISGHATLYWYQQILGQGPKLLIQFQNNGVVDDSQLPKDRFSAERLKGVDSTLKIQPAKLEDSAVYLCASSSIRTGGKTEAFFGQGTRLTVV.

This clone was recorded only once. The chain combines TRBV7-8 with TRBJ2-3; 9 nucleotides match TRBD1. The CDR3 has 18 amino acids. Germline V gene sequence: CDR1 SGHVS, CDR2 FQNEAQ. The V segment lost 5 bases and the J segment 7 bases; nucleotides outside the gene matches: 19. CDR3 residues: CASSPRGGQGPRSYTQYF. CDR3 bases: TGTGCCAGCAGCCCTAGAGGTGGACAGGGGCCTCGCAGTTATACGCAGTATTTT.

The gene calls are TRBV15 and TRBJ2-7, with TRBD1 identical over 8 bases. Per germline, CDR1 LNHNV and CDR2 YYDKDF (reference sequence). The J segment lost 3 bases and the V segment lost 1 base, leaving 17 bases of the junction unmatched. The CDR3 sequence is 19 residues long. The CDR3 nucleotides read TGTGCCACCAGCAGAGGAGAATTACTACGCGGACAGGGCTACTACGAGCAGTACTTC. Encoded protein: CATSRGELLRGQGYYEQYF. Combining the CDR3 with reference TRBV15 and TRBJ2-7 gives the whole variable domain DAMVIQNPRYQVTQFGKPVTLSCSQTLNHNVMYWYQQKSSQAPKLLFHYYDKDFNNEADTPDNFQSRRPNTSFCFLDIRSPGLGDTAMYLCATSRGELLRGQGYYEQYFGPGTRLTVT.

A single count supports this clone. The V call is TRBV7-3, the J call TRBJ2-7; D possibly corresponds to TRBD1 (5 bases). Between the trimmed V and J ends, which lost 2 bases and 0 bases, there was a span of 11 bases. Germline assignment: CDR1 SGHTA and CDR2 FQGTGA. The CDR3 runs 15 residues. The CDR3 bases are TGTGCCAGCAGCTTATTGGGCAGGGCCTCCTACGAGCAGTACTTC. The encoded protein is CASSLLGRASYEQYF.

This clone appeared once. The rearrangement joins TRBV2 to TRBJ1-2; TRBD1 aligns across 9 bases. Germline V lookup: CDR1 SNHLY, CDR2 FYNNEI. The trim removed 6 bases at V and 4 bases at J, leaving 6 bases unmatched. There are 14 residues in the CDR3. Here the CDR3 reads CASRQGAQSYGYTF. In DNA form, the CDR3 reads TGTGCCAGCAGACAGGGGGCGCAGAGCTATGGCTACACCTTC.

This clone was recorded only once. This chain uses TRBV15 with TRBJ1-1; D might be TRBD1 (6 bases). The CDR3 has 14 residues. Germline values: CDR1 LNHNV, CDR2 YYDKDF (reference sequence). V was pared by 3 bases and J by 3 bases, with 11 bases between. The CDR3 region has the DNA TGTGCCACCAGCAGCGGGGGCGTGTACACTGAAGCTTTCTTT. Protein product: CATSSGGVYTEAFF.

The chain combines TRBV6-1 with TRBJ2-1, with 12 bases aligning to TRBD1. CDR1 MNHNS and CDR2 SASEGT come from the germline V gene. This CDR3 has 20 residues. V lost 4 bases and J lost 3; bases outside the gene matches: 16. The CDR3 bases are TGTGCCAGCAGTGGAATACCTCCGGGACAGGGGGCTTTGCTCTACAATGAGCAGTTCTTC. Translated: CASSGIPPGQGALLYNEQFF.

The CDR3 loop reads CASKTRGLSTDTQYF. CDR3 coding DNA: TGTGCCAGCAAAACTAGGGGATTAAGCACAGATACGCAGTATTTT. V is TRBV5-4 and J is TRBJ2-3, with D tentatively TRBD1 or TRBD2 (5 bases each). CDR1 and CDR2 from the germline V gene are SGHNT and YYREEE (reference sequence). The V gene lost 6 bases and the J gene lost 0 bases, with 14 bases spanning the gap. The CDR3 is 15 residues long.